This TCR beta chain emerged from a study of T cells in localized non-small cell lung cancer. Study observations and caveats: Heterogeneity is still possible, as just one tumor region was sequenced. Elevated circulating T cell density in blood was associated with longer overall survival.

The CDR3 is made up of 14 amino acids. The V end lost 7 bases, the J end lost 3 bases, and 15 bases lay between the germline ends. Germline CDR1 reads MNHEY; CDR2 reads SMNVEV (reference sequence). Assay: immunoSEQ multiplex PCR; the TCRdb copy retains only in-frame clones and omits some. The data show tens of thousands of clones, approximately 86% seen once. This clone was detected a few times. Its antigen is as yet unknown. Sequencing was performed on peripheral blood, taken before any cancer treatment. The rearrangement uses TRBV27 and TRBJ1-2; D is ambiguous. The clonotype was recovered from a man between 40 and 70 years old with stage I lung adenocarcinoma. The CDR3 DNA is TGTGCCAGCACCTCATTGGACGGTGACTATGGCTACACCTTC. It yields the protein CASTSLDGDYGYTF.